This TCR beta chain was sequenced in a study of blood T cells in healthy people across ages. This clonotype was seen only a few times. Antigen specificity is unknown. The CDR3 consists of 12 residues. The germline V gene encodes CDR1 SGHAT and CDR2 FQNNGV. The V and J ends lost 0 bases and 11 bases respectively, with 9 bases between them. Roughly 10 milliliters was the volume of peripheral blood drawn from each donor. A J-beta primer mix and a sample-barcoded 5' primer were used in a second PCR of about 6 to 12 cycles. Every cDNA molecule bore a tag from a template-switch adaptor containing 12 random nucleotides. TCRdb reprocessed the 5' RACE reads with MiXCR, giving one entry per CDR3 protein. The repertoire holds approximately 1.5 million distinct CDR3 sequences, with about 35% as singletons. Findings of the study overall: Age brought a roughly linear fall in TCR beta diversity measured per million T cells.

The source is a woman younger than 45 in good health. Sequencing was carried out using blood. The chain employs TRBV11-2 and TRBJ2-3; D not resolved. CDR3 nucleotide sequence: TGTGCCAGCAGCTTAGAGACGCAGATGCAGTATTTT. It codes for CASSLETQMQYF. Variable domain in full (rest from reference TRBV11-2 and TRBJ2-3): EAGVAQSPRYKIIEKRQSVAFWCNPISGHATLYWYQQILGQGPKLLIQFQNNGVVDDSQLPKDRFSAERLKGVDSTLKIQPAKLEDSAVYLCASSLETQMQYFGPGTRLTVL.